This TCR beta chain is from a study of cytomegalovirus exposure and HLA in healthy donors. Points from the study as a whole: In vitro data verified a few CMV-associated chains as specific for CMV antigens. Across donors, sequencing depth was assumed by presence/absence analyses to be roughly uniform. Follow-up analysis found HLA locus-dependent TCR association rates, highest for DRB1 and lowest for HLA-C.

Regarding this clone: The antigen remains undetermined.

PCR primers comprised 60 Vbeta and 13 Jbeta primers. The protocol was immunoSEQ multiplex PCR, while the TCRdb copy is restricted to in-frame clones and leaves out a portion. The table lists 77,000 or so clones, more than 65% of them singletons, with over 15% in the top ten. Donors were nominally healthy when sampled, though unrecorded immune exposures were likely. This sequence was found in a man aged 65 to 79 in good health and CMV-seropositive. Sequencing was done on a sample of PBMCs.

CDR3 sequence: CSVERALGRGFPLEQYF. For the CDR3, the DNA is TGCAGCGTTGAAAGGGCCCTCGGACGGGGGTTCCCCCTTGAGCAGTACTTC. The gene calls are TRBV29-1 and TRBJ2-7, with D perhaps TRBD2 (6 bases). CDR3 length equals 17 residues. V was pared by 2 bases and J by 7 bases, with 27 bases between. CDR1 SQVTM and CDR2 ANQGSEA come from the germline V gene.